This T cell receptor beta chain came from a study of beta chain features in type 1 diabetes (dated by TCRdb to the late 2010s). At the level of the whole study: Patients and healthy donors did not differ in mean age, gender distribution, total cell number or subset yield. A total of approximately 100 million sorted cells were examined across all samples, and the number of cells per subset was strongly correlated with RNA yield. The study compared TCRB repertoires of sorted circulating CD4+ T cell subsets between recently diagnosed type 1 diabetes patients and matched healthy donors. Naive and central memory subsets were obtained from all 30 or so donors, but regulatory and stem cell-like memory subsets were isolated from only 8 patients and roughly eight healthy donors. The study at large found these results: Fewer insertions and more nucleotide deletions at VDJ recombination sites were observed in patients with type 1 diabetes, implying thymic rearrangement abnormalities. Naive, central memory and regulatory TCRB repertoires appeared more similar among patients than among healthy donors. A moderate but significant shortening of TCRB CDR3 length was observed in type 1 diabetes patients in all four CD4+ subsets. Because small numbers of individuals were included in the HLA sub-analyses, any influence of HLA type on TCRB rearrangement was left unresolved. PCR might favor shorter templates, but patient and control samples were amplified and corrected together, so any skew would affect both groups equally. Sequencing cDNA rather than genomic DNA could over-represent highly expressing activated cells, although activation and CD3 levels did not differ between groups.

The entire amount of isolated RNA was reverse transcribed using the High Capacity cDNA Reverse Transcription Kit, so the sequenced TCRB transcripts were expressed ones. Naive, central memory and regulatory T cell samples underwent deep immunoSEQ sequencing, averaging roughly 3.3 million total reads per sample. Sorted cells were lysed in RLT buffer, and RNA was extracted using DNase-treated RNeasy Micro or Mini kits according to cell number. To prevent cross-contamination, every cell subset was processed on its own, while patient and healthy donor samples were processed together. The immunoSEQ multiplex PCR was used to amplify TCRB sequences from cDNA, generating 87-bp fragments that spanned the CDR3 region. Sequencing of the amplicons was performed on the Illumina HiSeq platform. The source study handled its data this way. Synthetic template baselines were used to correct PCR bias computationally, reads within Hamming distance 2 were collapsed, and singletons that could not be merged were discarded. Reads were aligned to IMGT to assign V, D and J genes, CDR3 length, and insertions or deletions at six rearrangement sites. Clonotype counts were normalized to sorted cell number within each subset before computing true diversity and Gini coefficients with the tcR R package. The overlap coefficient, calculated on TCRB nucleotide sequences, was used to quantify repertoire sharing. The table comes from immuneACCESS by way of TCRdb, which keeps in-frame sequences with V and J called. Part of the clones is missing from these tables; in studies checked, under half for an unresolved V gene and the rest for unknown reasons. V, J and clone size reflect that table, while D and trimming were determined from the DNA. The sample data list 310,000 or so clones, and roughly 8% of these were observed just once. The ten biggest clones cover around 0.45% of the sample.

This clone has only a few counts. Its antigen is still unknown. Base qualities are missing; no much larger clone stands one base away. V is pared back by 4 bases and J by 10 bases, with 19 bases lying between the germline termini. The CDR3, from cysteine to phenylalanine, totals 15 residues. Just the 45-base CDR3 DNA is kept, in frame starting at base 1. As encoded in the germline V gene, CDR1 is MDHEN while CDR2 is SYDVKM. A single peripheral blood draw of roughly 0.11 L on average was collected from each donor into heparinised tubes. A BD FACSAria II was used to sort naive, central memory, regulatory and stem cell-like memory CD4+ T cells with a panel that included CD45RO, CCR7, CD25, CD127, CD95 and CD27. A purity above 98% was achieved for all sorted populations. PBMCs were separated immediately by Lymphoprep density gradient centrifugation and were stained directly, without being cultured. To minimize batch effects, samples were stained and sorted in pairs, one healthy donor with one patient per experiment.

The sequencing sample was made of central memory CD4+ T cells from blood. This receptor was identified in a woman in her late teens or twenties in good health. Recombination joined TRBV28 with TRBJ1-4; the best D guess is TRBD1, with 5 bases matching. This receptor has the CDR3 CASSSPGPTAVKLFF. In nucleotides, the sequence is TGTGCCAGCAGTTCCCCGGGACCTACAGCAGTAAAACTGTTTTTT.